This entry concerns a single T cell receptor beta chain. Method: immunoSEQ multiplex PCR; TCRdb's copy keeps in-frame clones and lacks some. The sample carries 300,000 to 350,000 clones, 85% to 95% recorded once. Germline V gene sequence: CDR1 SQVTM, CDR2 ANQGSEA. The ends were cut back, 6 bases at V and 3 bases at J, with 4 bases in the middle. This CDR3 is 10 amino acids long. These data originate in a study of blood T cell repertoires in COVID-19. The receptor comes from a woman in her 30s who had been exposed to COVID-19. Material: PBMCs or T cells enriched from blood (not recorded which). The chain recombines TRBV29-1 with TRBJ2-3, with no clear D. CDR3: CSVSTDTQYF. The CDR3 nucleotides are TGCAGCGTATCTACAGATACGCAGTATTTT.